The rows below give T cell receptor beta chains drawn from one sample of a study of siplizumab effects on memory and regulatory T cells. Produced via immunoSEQ multiplex PCR; TCRdb's table is partial and in-frame only. The repertoire holds approximately 97,000 clones, with 80% to 95% as singletons. The sample comprised CD4+ T cells sorted from blood. The receptor source for this set is a human donor in good health. Each CDR3 is given with its conserved first and last residue. D genes are given only for firm matches. Expanded clones get a size class; other rows say once, few or many, or leave the size out.

TRBV21-1	-	-	TRBJ2-7	TGTGCCAGCAGCAAAGCTGGGACGGAGGCTTTGAACGAGCAGTACTTC	CASSKAGTEALNEQYF
TRBV29-1	-	-	TRBJ1-5	TGCAGCGTTGTCGTGGACAGCAGCAATCAGCCCCAGCATTTT	CSVVVDSSNQPQHF
TRBV7-9	-	-	TRBJ1-2	TGTGCCAGCAGCCCGGACACGGGCTTCTATGGCTACACCTTC	CASSPDTGFYGYTF
TRBV28	-	-	TRBJ2-7	TGTGCCAGCAGTTTACCCCCAGCAGGACCCTACGAGCAGTACTTC	CASSLPPAGPYEQYF
TRBV10-2	-	-	TRBJ2-3	TGCGCCAGCAGAACCGGGCGGGGCCCGTGGTGGGATACGCAGTATTTT	CASRTGRGPWWDTQYF
TRBV18	-	TRBD1	TRBJ2-7	TGTGCCAGCTCAAGAGGACAGGGACTTTCACCCGAGCAGTACTTC	CASSRGQGLSPEQYF
TRBV28	-	-	TRBJ1-4	TGTGCCAGCAGTACCGCTCCCGGTAGGGTGTTTTTT	CASSTAPGRVFF
TRBV28	-	-	TRBJ2-1	TGTGCCAGCAGTTTTGCGTCAAGACGGGTTGGACAGGGCGGGGGGTATGAGCAGTTCTTC	CASSFASRRVGQGGGYEQFF
TRBV25-1	-	-	TRBJ1-6	TGTGCCAGCAGTGAATTGGGCGGCTATTCACCCCTCCACTTT	CASSELGGYSPLHF
TRBV7-2	-	-	TRBJ1-2	TGTGCCAGCAGCCAAAGATCGAACTATGGCTACACCTTC	CASSQRSNYGYTF
TRBV27	-	-	TRBJ1-1	TGTGCCAGCAAGGGGGGCGTCGGCACTGAAGCTTTCTTT	CASKGGVGTEAFF
TRBV7-2	once	-	TRBJ2-1	TGTGCCAGCAGCTTACACTATCTCAATGAGCAGTTCTTC	CASSLHYLNEQFF
TRBV6-6	-	TRBD1	TRBJ1-4	TGTGCCAGCAGGTTGTCAGGGGGGGATGAAAAACTGTTTTTT	CASRLSGGDEKLFF
TRBV21-1	-	-	TRBJ2-4	TGTGCCAGCACCACAGGGGAAAACATTCAGTACTTC	CASTTGENIQYF
TRBV13	-	TRBD1	TRBJ2-3	TGTGCCAGCAGCGCCCGACAGGGTAGCACAGATACGCAGTATTTT	CASSARQGSTDTQYF
TRBV7-3	-	-	TRBJ2-5	TGTGCCAGCAGCCCCATGGGGGCTAGCGGCCAAGAGACCCAGTACTTC	CASSPMGASGQETQYF
TRBV5-1	-	-	TRBJ2-7	TGCGCCAGCAGCCCCACGACAGACTCCTACGAGCAGTACTTC	CASSPTTDSYEQYF